The clone carrying this TCR beta chain showed up just once. What it recognizes is unknown. This entry comes from a study of cytomegalovirus exposure and HLA in healthy donors. Study-wide points: Researchers reported in a later analysis that a missense DCLRE1C variant was tied to TCR beta V- and J-gene trimming. An analysis that was carried out later associated approximately 15,000 TCR beta sequences with HLA alleles at 0.05 false discovery rate.

Primers included in the PCR were 60 Vbeta and 13 Jbeta primers. The repertoire was sequenced with immunoSEQ multiplex PCR; TCRdb's copy has only in-frame clones and lacks some. The sample contains 120,000 or so clones, roughly 77% of which appear only once. This CDR3 has 15 residues. Germline V gene sequence: CDR1 LNHDA, CDR2 SQIVND (reference sequence). V gave up 4 bases and J gave up 5 bases; unmatched junction bases: 10. The TCR comes from a man aged 18 to 29 in good health and CMV-seronegative. This chain joins TRBV19 and TRBJ2-5; 7 nucleotides agree with TRBD1. Sequenced input: PBMCs. CDR3 bases: TGTGCCAGTAGTACCCCGACAGGGTGGGGGGAGACCCAGTACTTC. Protein product: CASSTPTGWGETQYF.